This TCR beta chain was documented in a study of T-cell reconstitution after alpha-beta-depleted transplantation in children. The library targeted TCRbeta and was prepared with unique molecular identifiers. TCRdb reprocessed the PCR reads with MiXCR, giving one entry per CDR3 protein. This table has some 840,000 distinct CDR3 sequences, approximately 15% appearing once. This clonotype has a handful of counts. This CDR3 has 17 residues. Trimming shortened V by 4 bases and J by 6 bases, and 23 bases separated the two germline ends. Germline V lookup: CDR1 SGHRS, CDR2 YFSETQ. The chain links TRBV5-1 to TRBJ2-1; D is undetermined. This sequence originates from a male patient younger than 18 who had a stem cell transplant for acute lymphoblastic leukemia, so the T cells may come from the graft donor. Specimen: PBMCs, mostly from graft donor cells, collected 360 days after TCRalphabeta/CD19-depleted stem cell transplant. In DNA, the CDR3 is TGCGCCAGCAGCGAATATTGGGCGCCCCGCCTAGTCAATGAGCAGTTCTTC. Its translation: CASSEYWAPRLVNEQFF.